This TCR beta chain is drawn from a study of blood T cell repertoires in COVID-19 (dated by TCRdb to 2018 to 2021). Some background on the complete study: Samples from collaborators originated in the United States, Italy and Spain and spanned both the acute and convalescent phases of COVID-19. The prospective study material was composed of cDNA or gDNA derived from T cells, B-cell-depleted T cells, or PBMCs. The repertoires were made available in a free public database intended to serve as a resource for research on the immune response to SARS-CoV-2. The samples were drawn from two sources: the first 160 participants of the ongoing ImmuneRACE study, and 950 to 1,500 subjects contributed by 6 global collaborators. Deeply sampled blood TCRbeta repertoires from subjects exposed to, actively infected with, or recovered from COVID-19 were included in the dataset. HLA class I and class II types, where available, came from metadata supplied by the sample provider rather than from assay-based typing. A de-identified subject ID, COVID-19 status, age in years and sex were almost always included in the sample metadata.

TCRbeta CDR3 regions were amplified from genomic DNA using the immunoSEQ Assay, a bias-controlled multiplex PCR. On the authors' methods: The number of nucleated cells in each sample was estimated by amplification of reference gene primers within the assay. Sequence reads were collapsed and filtered to measure the absolute abundance of every unique TCRbeta CDR3 rearrangement. For each sample, productive Simpson clonality was calculated as the square root of Simpson's diversity index over productive rearrangements. TCRdb mirrors the immuneACCESS table, restricted to in-frame sequences. Some clones are absent from its copies; in checked studies, under half trace to an unresolved V gene, and the reason for the others is unknown. V and J calls and clone size are given by that table; D and trimming were obtained from the DNA. For this sample the table gives 180,000 or so clones, of which about 86% were detected only once. The top ten clonotypes cover roughly 8.2% of the sample.

Worth noting for this clone: Its target antigen remains unknown. Base qualities are not at hand, and no much larger clone is one base apart.

Trimming costs V 4 bases and J 4 bases, and their ends lie 18 bases apart. The CDR3 runs 16 residues from the cysteine to the phenylalanine. Solely the CDR3 DNA is kept, with 48 bases framed from the first base. Per the germline V gene, SGHTS is the CDR1 and YDEGEE is the CDR2. What the authors observed across the whole study: The quantity of clinical and demographic metadata differed by source and by participant and was supplied without curation.

Each collaborating institution followed its own protocols to collect whole blood in K2EDTA tubes. For TCRbeta analysis, collaborators shipped samples in one of three forms: frozen whole blood, isolated PBMCs, or DNA extracted from either of those sample types. This TCR was recovered from a man in his 60s with acute or convalescent COVID-19. Sequencing was done on a sample of peripheral blood. The V and J genes are TRBV5-8 and TRBJ2-1, and possibly TRBD1, on 6 matching bases. CDR3 reads: CASSLGKGQLYNEQFF. The nucleotides are TGTGCCAGCAGCCTGGGCAAAGGACAGCTTTACAATGAGCAGTTCTTC.